This TCR beta chain was profiled in a study of T-cell memory formation after mild COVID-19. V shed 7 bases and J shed 0 bases, with 9 bases lying between them. The CDR3 is 13 residues long. TCRdb called the 5' RACE reads again in MiXCR, with one record for every CDR3 protein. In the table there are more than 200,000 distinct CDR3 sequences, roughly 15% of which are singletons. This receptor was obtained from a man aged 18-30 years who had mild COVID-19 (a few samples of this study predate the infection). Cell type and time point are not known. Source material: PBMCs or a T cell subset sorted from them (not recorded which). J is TRBJ2-5 and V is TRBV12-3 or TRBV12-4, with D hard to call. CDR3 sequence: CASNEAHQETQYF. DNA for the CDR3: TGTGCCAGCAATGAGGCCCACCAAGAGACCCAGTACTTC.